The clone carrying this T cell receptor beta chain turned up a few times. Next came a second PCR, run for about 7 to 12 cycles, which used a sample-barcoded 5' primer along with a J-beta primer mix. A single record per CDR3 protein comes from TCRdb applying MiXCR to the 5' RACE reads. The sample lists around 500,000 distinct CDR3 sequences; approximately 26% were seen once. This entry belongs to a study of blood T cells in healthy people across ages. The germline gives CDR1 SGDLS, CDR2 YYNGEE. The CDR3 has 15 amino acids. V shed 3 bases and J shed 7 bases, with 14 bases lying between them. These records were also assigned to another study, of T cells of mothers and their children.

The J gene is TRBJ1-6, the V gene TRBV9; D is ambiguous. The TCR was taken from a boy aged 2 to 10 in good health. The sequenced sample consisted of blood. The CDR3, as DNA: TGTGCCAGCAGCGCGACCTCCCGGCAAAATTCACCCCTCCACTTT. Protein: CASSATSRQNSPLHF.